This TCR beta chain was sequenced during a study of regulatory T cells in long-lasting Graves disease. Arm-PCR of CDR3 regions and iRepertoire HTBI primers were used to build TCR beta libraries. TCRdb re-called the multiplex PCR reads through MiXCR, storing one row per CDR3 protein. Here the sample spans 450,000 to 500,000 distinct CDR3 sequences, about a sixth being singletons. Study observations and caveats: Patients whose Graves' disease persisted exhibited lower TCR diversity than those newly diagnosed. Persistent patients had more shared public clonotypes (around 3,000) than new patients (about 970).

With 5 bases removed from V and 7 bases from J, the gap between germline ends came to 20 bases. The CDR3 spans 16 residues. CDR1 is MDHEN, CDR2 SYDVKM, per germline. Time point here: newly diagnosed GD, antithyroid drugs for less than 3 months. PBMCs provided the RNA from which the TCR library was made. American Thyroid Association guidelines defined Graves' disease diagnosis. The table lists this clonotype with a few counts. Its antigen remains unidentified. Separately, the same data were catalogued under a study of T cells in Graves' hyperthyroidism and ophthalmopathy. That source notes: An initial round of RT-PCR targeting the TCR CDR3 relied on the HTBI primer set.

The material was peripheral blood mononuclear cells (PBMCs), obtained at new diagnosis, from a patient treated with antithyroid drugs. This chain uses TRBV28 with TRBJ1-4; D is uncertain. This TCR was sampled from a man aged 35 to 55 with Graves disease. CDR3 nucleotides: TGTGCCAGCAGTCTAACAAACCCGGGAGTAAGTGAAAAACTGTTTTTT. This gives the protein CASSLTNPGVSEKLFF.